The entry below gives a single T cell receptor beta chain sequence along with its context. Its antigen specificity is not known. No base-level quality is on record; no much larger clone is a single base apart. The receptor library was made with PCR. Sequenced using an Illumina HiSeq 4000. High-throughput sequencing was used to profile the CDR3 region of the TCR beta-chain in every patient. The paper's processing steps were these. CDR3 differences across clinicopathological groups were used to build a classifier for discriminating distant-metastatic papillary thyroid cancer patients. Repertoire diversity was assessed with the Shannon index, and tumor-blood repertoire similarity with the Morisita-Horn index. TCRdb trimmed the raw reads at Q25, called clones with MiXCR and kept productive beta chains. TCRdb's processing, not the authors' own work, is the source of the V and J calls. For this sample there are about 28,000 clones; 3.5% to 4.5% appear just once. About 3.3% of the sample is taken by the ten largest.

The data belong to a study of metastatic and nonmetastatic thyroid tumors (TCRdb year 2020). The study in broad terms: The researchers compared repertoires between peripheral blood samples and tumor or nodule tissue samples from patients with malignant or benign thyroid disease.

No treatment had been received by any patient before thyroid surgery. Patient clinical samples collected from about 2012 to 2018 were retrospectively analysed using T-cell receptor beta sequencing. What the work shows at the level of the full study, not this receptor alone: TCR beta diversity was reported as significantly higher in malignant tumors than in benign nodules, in both blood and tumor samples.

As encoded in the germline V gene, CDR1 is MNHNS while CDR2 is SASEGT. V is pruned by 6 bases and J by 3 bases, leaving 6 bases of the junction without a gene match. Including cysteine and phenylalanine, the CDR3 has 15 amino acids. CDR3 DNA only is kept here, 45 bases in frame from base 1. Recombination connected TRBV6-1 to TRBJ2-1, and TRBD2 aligns with 9 junction nucleotides. This TCR came from a male donor with papillary thyroid cancer or a benign thyroid nodule (not recorded which). Some clones in this sample may be carry-over from other donors' samples. Sequencing input: blood. The nucleotide sequence is given as TGTGCCAGCAGCCCGACTAGCGGTGACTACAATGAGCAGTTCTTC. This is translated as CASSPTSGDYNEQFF.